This T cell receptor beta chain was obtained from a study of Ad26.COV2.S vaccination and SARS-CoV-2 variants. The assay was immunoSEQ multiplex PCR, and TCRdb's table has in-frame clones only and misses some. The sample holds roughly 180,000 clones, around 90% seen once. The specimen was peripheral blood, collected after recovery from COVID-19. The TCR was taken from a human donor who had recovered from COVID-19.

CDR3 residues: CASSLEGKSYGYTF. CDR3 coding DNA: TGTGCCAGCAGCTTGGAGGGGAAATCCTATGGCTACACCTTC. J is TRBJ1-2 and V is TRBV5-6; tentatively, D is TRBD1 (5 bases). CDR1 is SGHDT and CDR2 is YYEEEE in the germline V gene. V was pared by 0 bases and J by 4 bases, with 10 bases between. CDR3 length equals 14 residues.